The present T cell receptor beta chain was sequenced within a study of T cell repertoires in cytomegalovirus infection. In the study overall: Recently identified HLA-C-restricted CMV epitopes were used, and well-studied HLA-B-restricted CMV epitopes were used as well. A matching HLA type, together with CMV infection, was signaled by public TCR beta signatures.

The CDR3 totals 15 residues. Trimming left V 0 bases short and J 6 bases short, with 11 bases between. Per germline, CDR1 MNHNY and CDR2 SVGAGI (reference sequence). This clonotype has more than one count but fewer than ten. Its antigen is as yet unknown. Study-wide results and limits: HLA-C-restricted CMV-specific TCR beta clonotypes prevailed in the ex vivo response. Individuals carrying CMV plus the relevant HLA were identified by cumulative frequency of public TCR beta families.

TCRdb fed the reads into MiXCR, producing one record per CDR3 protein. Found here are a few hundred thousand distinct CDR3 sequences, almost 40% of them singletons; the top ten hold roughly 50%. Sequenced here: cultured PBMCs, sampled from culture after CMV antigen stimulation. This chain connects TRBV6-6 to TRBJ1-4; D remains unclear. The origin of this receptor is a human donor in good health (CMV status not recorded). Some clones in this sample may be carry-over from other donors' samples. CDR3 nucleotide sequence: TGTGCCAGCAGTTACTCGAACTGGAGGGATGAAAAACTGTTTTTT. Protein sequence: CASSYSNWRDEKLFF.